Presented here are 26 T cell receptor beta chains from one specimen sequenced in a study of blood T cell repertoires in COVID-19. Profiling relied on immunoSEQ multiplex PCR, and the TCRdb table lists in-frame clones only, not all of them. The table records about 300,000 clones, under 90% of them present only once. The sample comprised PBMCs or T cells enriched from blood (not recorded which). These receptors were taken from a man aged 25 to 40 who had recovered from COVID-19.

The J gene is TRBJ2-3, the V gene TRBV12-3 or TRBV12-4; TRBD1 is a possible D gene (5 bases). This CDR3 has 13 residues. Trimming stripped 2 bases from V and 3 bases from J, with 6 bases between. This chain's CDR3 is CASSLQGTDTQYF. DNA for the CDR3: TGTGCCAGCAGTTTACAGGGTACAGATACGCAGTATTTT.

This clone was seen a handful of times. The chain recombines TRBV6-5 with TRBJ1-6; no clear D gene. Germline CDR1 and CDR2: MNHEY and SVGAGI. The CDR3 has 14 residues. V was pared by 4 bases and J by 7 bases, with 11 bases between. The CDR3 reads CASSWARENSPLHF. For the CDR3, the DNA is TGTGCCAGCAGTTGGGCTCGCGAAAATTCACCCCTCCACTTT.

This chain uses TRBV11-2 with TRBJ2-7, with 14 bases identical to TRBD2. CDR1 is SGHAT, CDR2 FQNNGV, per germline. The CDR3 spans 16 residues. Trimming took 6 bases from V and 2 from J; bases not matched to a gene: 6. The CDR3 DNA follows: TGTGCCAGCAGGGGACTAGCGGGGGAGGTAACCTACGAGCAGTACTTC. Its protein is CASRGLAGEVTYEQYF.

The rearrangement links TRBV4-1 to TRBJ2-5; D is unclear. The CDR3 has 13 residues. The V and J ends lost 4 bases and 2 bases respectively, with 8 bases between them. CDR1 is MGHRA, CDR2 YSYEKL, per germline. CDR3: CASSPQIQETQYF. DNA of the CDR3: TGCGCCAGCAGCCCACAGATACAAGAGACCCAGTACTTC.

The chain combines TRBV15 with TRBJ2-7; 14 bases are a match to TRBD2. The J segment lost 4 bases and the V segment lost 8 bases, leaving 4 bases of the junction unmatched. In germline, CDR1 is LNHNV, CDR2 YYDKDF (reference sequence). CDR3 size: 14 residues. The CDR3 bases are TGTGCCACCCAAGGGACTAGCGGGAGTTACGAGCAGTACTTC. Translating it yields CATQGTSGSYEQYF.

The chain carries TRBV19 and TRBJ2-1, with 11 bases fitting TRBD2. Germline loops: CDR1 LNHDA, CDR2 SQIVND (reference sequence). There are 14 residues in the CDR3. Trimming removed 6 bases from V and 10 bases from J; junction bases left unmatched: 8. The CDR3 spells CASSLAGGPIEQFF. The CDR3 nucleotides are TGTGCCAGTAGCCTAGCGGGAGGCCCAATCGAGCAGTTCTTC.

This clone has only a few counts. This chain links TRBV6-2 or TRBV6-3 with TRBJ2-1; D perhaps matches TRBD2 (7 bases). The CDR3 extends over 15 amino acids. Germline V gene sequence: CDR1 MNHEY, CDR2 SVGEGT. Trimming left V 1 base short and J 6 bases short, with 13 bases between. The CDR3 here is CASSYWRGRGNEQFF. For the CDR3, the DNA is TGTGCCAGCAGTTACTGGCGGGGGCGGGGCAATGAGCAGTTCTTC.

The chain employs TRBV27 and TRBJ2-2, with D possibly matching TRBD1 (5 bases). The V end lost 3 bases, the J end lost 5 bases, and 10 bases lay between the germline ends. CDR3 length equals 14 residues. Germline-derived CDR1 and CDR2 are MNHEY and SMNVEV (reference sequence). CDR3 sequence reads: CASSFQGITGELFF. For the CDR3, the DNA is TGTGCCAGCAGTTTCCAGGGTATAACCGGGGAGCTGTTTTTT.

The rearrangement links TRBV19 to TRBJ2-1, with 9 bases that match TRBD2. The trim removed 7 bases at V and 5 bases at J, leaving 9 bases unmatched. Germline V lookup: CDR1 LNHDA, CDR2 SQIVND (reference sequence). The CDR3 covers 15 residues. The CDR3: CASTLGTSKNNEQFF. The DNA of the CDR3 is TGTGCCAGTACCCTCGGGACTAGCAAAAACAATGAGCAGTTCTTC.

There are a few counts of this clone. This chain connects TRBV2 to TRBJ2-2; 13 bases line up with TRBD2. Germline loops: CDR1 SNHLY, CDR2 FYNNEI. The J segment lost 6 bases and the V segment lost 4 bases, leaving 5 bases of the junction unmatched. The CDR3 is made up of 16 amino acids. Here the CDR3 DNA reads TGTGCCAGCAGTGGGACTAGCGGGAGTATCCCCGGGGAGCTGTTTTTT. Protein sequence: CASSGTSGSIPGELFF.

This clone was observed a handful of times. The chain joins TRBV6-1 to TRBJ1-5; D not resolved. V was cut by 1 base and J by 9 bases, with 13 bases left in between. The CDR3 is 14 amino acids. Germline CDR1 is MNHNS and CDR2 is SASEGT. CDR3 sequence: CASSEGQMKRPQHF. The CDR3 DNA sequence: TGTGCCAGCAGTGAAGGGCAAATGAAGCGGCCCCAGCATTTT.

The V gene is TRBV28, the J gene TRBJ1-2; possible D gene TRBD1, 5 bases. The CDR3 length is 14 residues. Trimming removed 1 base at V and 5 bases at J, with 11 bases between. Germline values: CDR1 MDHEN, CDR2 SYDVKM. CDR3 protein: CASSLSSTEYGYTF. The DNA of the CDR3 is TGTGCCAGCAGTTTATCCTCGACAGAGTATGGCTACACCTTC.

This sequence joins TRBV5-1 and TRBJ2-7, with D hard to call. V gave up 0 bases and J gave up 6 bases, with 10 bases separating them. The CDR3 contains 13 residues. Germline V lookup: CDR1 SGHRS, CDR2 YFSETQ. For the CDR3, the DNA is TGCGCCAGCAGCTTGGGGTGGGCCGCCGAGCAGTACTTC. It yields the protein CASSLGWAAEQYF.

The DNA for the CDR3 is TGTGCCAGCAGCCCCGTGGCGGGGACCTCCTACAATGAGCAGTTCTTC. It is translated as CASSPVAGTSYNEQFF. The rearrangement links TRBV7-9 to TRBJ2-1; tentative D call: TRBD2 (6 bases). Trimming stripped 5 bases from V and 0 bases from J, with 14 bases between. The CDR3 runs to 16 residues. Germline lookup yields CDR1 SEHNR and CDR2 FQNEAQ (reference sequence).

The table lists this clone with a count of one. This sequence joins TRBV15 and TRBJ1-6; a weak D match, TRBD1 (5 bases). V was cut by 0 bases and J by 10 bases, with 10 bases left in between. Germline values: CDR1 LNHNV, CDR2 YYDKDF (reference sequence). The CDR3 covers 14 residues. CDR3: CATSRDSGGSPLHF. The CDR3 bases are TGTGCCACCAGCAGAGATAGCGGGGGATCACCCCTCCACTTT.

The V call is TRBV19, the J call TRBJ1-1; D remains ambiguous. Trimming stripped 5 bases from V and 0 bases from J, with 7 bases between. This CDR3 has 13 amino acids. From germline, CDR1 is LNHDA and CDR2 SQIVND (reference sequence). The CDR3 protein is CASSSSMNTEAFF. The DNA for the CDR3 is TGTGCCAGTAGTTCGAGTATGAACACTGAAGCTTTCTTT.

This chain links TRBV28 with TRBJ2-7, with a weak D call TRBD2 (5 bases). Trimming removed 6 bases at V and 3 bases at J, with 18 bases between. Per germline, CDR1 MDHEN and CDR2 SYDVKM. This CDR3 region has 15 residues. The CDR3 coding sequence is TGTGCCAGCAGCTCCCCTGGGTCAGCGGTCTACGAGCAGTACTTC. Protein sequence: CASSSPGSAVYEQYF. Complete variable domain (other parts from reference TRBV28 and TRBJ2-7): DVKVTQSSRYLVKRTGEKVFLECVQDMDHENMFWYRQDPGLGLRLIYFSYDVKMKEKGDIPEGYSVSREKKERFSLILESASTNQTSMYLCASSSPGSAVYEQYFGPGTRLTVT.

The CDR3 bases are TGCGCCAGCAGCTGGAGGACAGGGGGAGGTCACGAGCAGTACTTC. Protein: CASSWRTGGGHEQYF. The rearrangement joins TRBV5-1 to TRBJ2-7, with TRBD1 identical over 10 bases. The junction had 8 bases not matched to a gene; V was cut back by 3 bases and J by 5 bases. This CDR3 spans 15 amino acids. Germline V gives CDR1 SGHRS, CDR2 YFSETQ.

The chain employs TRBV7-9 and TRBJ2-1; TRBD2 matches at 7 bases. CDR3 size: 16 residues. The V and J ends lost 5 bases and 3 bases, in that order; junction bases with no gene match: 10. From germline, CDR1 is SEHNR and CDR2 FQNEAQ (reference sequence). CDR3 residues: CASSPREADGYNEQFF. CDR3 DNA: TGTGCCAGCAGCCCACGGGAGGCAGACGGCTACAATGAGCAGTTCTTC. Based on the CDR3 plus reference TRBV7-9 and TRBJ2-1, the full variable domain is DTGVSQNPRHKITKRGQNVTFRCDPISEHNRLYWYRQTLGQGPEFLTYFQNEAQLEKSRLLSDRFSAERPKGSFSTLEIQRTEQGDSAMYLCASSPREADGYNEQFFGPGTRLTVL.

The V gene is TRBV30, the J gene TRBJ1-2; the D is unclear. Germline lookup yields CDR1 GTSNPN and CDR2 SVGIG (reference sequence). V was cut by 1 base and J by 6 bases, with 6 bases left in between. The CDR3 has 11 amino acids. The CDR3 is CAWSGANGYTF. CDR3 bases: TGTGCCTGGAGTGGGGCGAATGGCTACACCTTC.

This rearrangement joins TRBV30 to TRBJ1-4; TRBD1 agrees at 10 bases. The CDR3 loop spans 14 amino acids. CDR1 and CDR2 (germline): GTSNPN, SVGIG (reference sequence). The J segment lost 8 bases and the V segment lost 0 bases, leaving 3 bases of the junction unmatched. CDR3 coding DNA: TGTGCCTGGAGTGTAGGGACAGGGGACGAAAAACTGTTTTTT. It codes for CAWSVGTGDEKLFF.

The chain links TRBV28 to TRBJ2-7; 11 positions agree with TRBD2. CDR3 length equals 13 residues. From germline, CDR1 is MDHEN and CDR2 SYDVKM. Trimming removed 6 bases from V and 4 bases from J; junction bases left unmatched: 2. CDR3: CASRLAGGYEQYF. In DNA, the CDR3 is TGTGCCAGCAGGTTAGCGGGAGGGTACGAGCAGTACTTC.

CDR3 coding DNA: TGTGCCAGCAGTTACTCCAGGCAGGGGCGGGACGAGCAGTACTTC. It codes for CASSYSRQGRDEQYF. This sequence joins TRBV6-5 and TRBJ2-7; perhaps TRBD1 as D (6 bases). The CDR3 is made up of 15 amino acids. Germline V CDR1 and CDR2: MNHEY, SVGAGI. Trimming took 0 bases from V and 5 from J, leaving 14 bases between them.

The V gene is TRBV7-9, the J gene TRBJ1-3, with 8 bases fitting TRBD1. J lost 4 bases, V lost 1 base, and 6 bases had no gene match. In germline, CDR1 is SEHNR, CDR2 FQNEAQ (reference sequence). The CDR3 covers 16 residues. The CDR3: CASSLGTGTRGNTIYF. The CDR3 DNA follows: TGTGCCAGCAGCTTAGGGACAGGGACTCGAGGAAACACCATATATTTT.

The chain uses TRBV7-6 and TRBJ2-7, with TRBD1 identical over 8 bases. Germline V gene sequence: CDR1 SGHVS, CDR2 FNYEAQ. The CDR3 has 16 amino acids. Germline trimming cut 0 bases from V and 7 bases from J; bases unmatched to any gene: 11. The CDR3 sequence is CASSLAGDRTSREQYF. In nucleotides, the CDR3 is TGTGCCAGCAGCTTAGCGGGGGACAGGACCTCGCGGGAGCAGTACTTC.

CDR3 amino acids: CASSEQRSRYTGELFF. The CDR3 region has the DNA TGTGCCAGCAGTGAACAGCGGAGCCGGTACACCGGGGAGCTGTTTTTT. The chain has TRBV2 and TRBJ2-2, with D perhaps matching TRBD2 (5 bases). In germline, CDR1 is SNHLY, CDR2 FYNNEI. This CDR3 is built from 16 residues. The germline V and J ends were trimmed by 2 bases and 3 bases, with 13 bases remaining between them. The full variable domain, rest sourced from reference TRBV2 and TRBJ2-2, is EPEVTQTPSHQVTQMGQEVILRCVPISNHLYFYWYRQILGQKVEFLVSFYNNEISEKSEIFDDQFSVERPDGSNFTLKIRSTKLEDSAMYFCASSEQRSRYTGELFFGEGSRLTVL.